This TCR beta chain was sequenced for a study of OX40 agonist ivuxolimab in advanced cancers. In the study overall: Three patients showed partial responses: one hepatocellular carcinoma and two cutaneous melanoma cases. Regarding the study as a whole: At 0.1 to 3.0 mg/kg and by week 6, CD4+ and CD8+ T cells in the blood had expanded clonally. It was not determined which antigens were specifically recognized by the peripheral T cells that had undergone clonal expansion.

Only in-frame clones appear in the TCRdb table, and some are missing; sequencing was by immunoSEQ multiplex PCR. The sample contains 65,000 to 85,000 clones, around 93% of which appear only once. In regard to this clone: Its antigen is still unknown.

V lost 2 bases, J lost 5 bases, and 13 bases lay in between. This CDR3 has 14 residues. CDR1 and CDR2 from the germline V gene are SGHTA and FQGNSA. The sequences come from CD4+ or CD8+ T cells sorted from blood, collected in a trial of the OX40 agonist ivuxolimab. This TCR was recovered from an adult with an advanced solid tumor such as melanoma, head and neck, liver or kidney cancer. The chain joins TRBV7-2 to TRBJ2-7, with D possibly being TRBD1 (5 bases). The CDR3 is CASSLRTQGHEQYF. The CDR3 DNA is TGTGCCAGCAGCTTACGAACGCAGGGCCACGAGCAGTACTTC.